A single sample gave rise to the 32 T cell receptor beta chains below, sequenced in a study of graft-versus-host responses after intestinal transplantation. Measured with immunoSEQ multiplex PCR; TCRdb has only the in-frame clones, and not every one. The table lists around 54,000 clones, roughly nine tenths of them singletons. Sequenced here: PBMCs, sampled roughly 660 days after intestinal transplant. The receptor source for this set is a human patient who received an intestinal transplant, so some T cells may come from the graft donor.

This clone was detected only once. V and J are TRBV7-9 and TRBJ2-1, with 7 bases fitting TRBD2. With 0 bases clipped from V and 6 bases from J, the junction kept 8 bases outside the gene matches. This CDR3 contains 16 residues. Germline lookup yields CDR1 SEHNR and CDR2 FQNEAQ (reference sequence). CDR3 in amino acids: CASSLARGLTSNEQFF. The DNA for the CDR3 is TGTGCCAGCAGCTTAGCGCGGGGACTAACGAGCAATGAGCAGTTCTTC.

This clone was seen a single time. The chain employs TRBV6-1 and TRBJ1-2; 11 positions agree with TRBD1. The CDR3 totals 14 residues. Germline CDR1 MNHNS, CDR2 SASEGT. The ends lost 5 bases at V and 4 bases at J; junction bases unmatched: 3. The chain's CDR3 is CASSLGTGGYGYTF. The DNA for the CDR3 is TGTGCCAGCAGTTTGGGGACAGGGGGCTATGGCTACACCTTC.

This chain joins TRBV7-9 and TRBJ2-7; 8 bases are shared with TRBD1. CDR3 length: 15 residues. Germline V gene lookup returns CDR1 SEHNR and CDR2 FQNEAQ (reference sequence). Unmatched junction bases numbered 8, after V lost 1 base and J lost 6 bases. This CDR3 is CASSLDMTGVREQYF. The CDR3 DNA is TGTGCCAGCAGCTTAGATATGACAGGGGTCCGCGAGCAGTACTTC.

This chain connects TRBV7-9 to TRBJ2-5, with 15 bases lining up with TRBD2. CDR1 is SEHNR and CDR2 is FQNEAQ in the germline V gene (reference sequence). The CDR3 extends over 17 amino acids. The V gene end was trimmed by 3 bases and the J gene end by 3 bases; junction bases not matched to a gene: 5. The CDR3 DNA sequence: TGTGCCAGCAGCTTTGGGACTAGCGGGGGGCTCAAAGAGACCCAGTACTTC. Translating it yields CASSFGTSGGLKETQYF.

The chain links TRBV27 to TRBJ2-3; 10 nucleotides agree with TRBD2. With 2 bases clipped from V and 7 bases from J, the junction kept 6 bases outside the gene matches. CDR1 is MNHEY and CDR2 is SMNVEV in the germline V gene (reference sequence). The CDR3 is 15 residues long. The CDR3 is CASSLRASGGHTQYF. DNA for the CDR3: TGTGCCAGCAGTTTAAGGGCTAGCGGGGGACATACGCAGTATTTT.

The chain has TRBV7-2 and TRBJ1-6, with D maybe TRBD1 (6 bases). The CDR3 covers 13 residues. The V gene lost 4 bases and the J gene lost 7 bases, with 8 bases spanning the gap. The V gene's germline CDR1 is SGHTA and CDR2 FQGNSA. CDR3 protein: CASSSGVNSPLHF. The CDR3 DNA follows: TGTGCCAGCAGCTCAGGGGTCAATTCACCCCTCCACTTT.

This rearrangement joins TRBV6-5 to TRBJ2-3; no definite D call. Germline V gives CDR1 MNHEY, CDR2 SVGAGI. CDR3 length: 14 residues. Trimming shortened V by 0 bases and J by 4 bases, and 8 bases separated the two germline ends. The CDR3 protein is CASSYSHASDTQYF. The CDR3 nucleotides are TGTGCCAGCAGTTACTCTCACGCATCAGATACGCAGTATTTT.

The rearrangement uses TRBV6-5 and TRBJ1-5; D ambiguous. Germline-derived CDR1 and CDR2 are MNHEY and SVGAGI. There are 13 residues in the CDR3. In nucleotides, the CDR3 is TGTGCGACCCGGGTACGAGGCAATCAGCCCCAGCATTTT. Protein sequence: CATRVRGNQPQHF.

The rearrangement joins TRBV4-2 to TRBJ1-4; maybe TRBD1 (5 bases). The CDR3 is 14 residues long. Per germline, CDR1 LGHNA and CDR2 YNFKEQ. Between the trimmed V and J ends, which lost 5 bases and 2 bases, there was a span of 9 bases. The CDR3 coding sequence is TGTGCCAGCAGCTCAGGGTTCACTAATGAAAAACTGTTTTTT. It codes for CASSSGFTNEKLFF.

The chain links TRBV30 to TRBJ2-1; D may be TRBD1 (5 bases). CDR1 GTSNPN and CDR2 SVGIG come from the germline V gene (reference sequence). V was clipped by 1 base and J by 6 bases, with 7 bases between them. This CDR3 comprises 12 residues. The chain's CDR3 is CAWSAQGNEQFF. In DNA form, the CDR3 reads TGTGCCTGGAGTGCGCAGGGCAATGAGCAGTTCTTC.

The rearrangement joins TRBV5-6 to TRBJ2-7; TRBD2 matches at 11 bases. CDR1 and CDR2 (germline): SGHDT, YYEEEE. This CDR3 region has 14 residues. J gave up 3 bases and V 4 bases, and 3 bases lay outside the gene matches. The DNA of the CDR3 is TGTGCCAGCAGCCTGGGACTAGCGGTCTACGAGCAGTACTTC. Protein sequence: CASSLGLAVYEQYF.

V gene TRBV18 combines with J gene TRBJ2-3, with D unclear. Germline CDR1 reads KGHSH; CDR2 reads LQKENI. Deletions cut 1 base from V and 3 bases from J, with 8 bases between. The length of the CDR3 is 14 residues. This chain's CDR3 is CASSPQSRTDTQYF. The CDR3 bases are TGTGCCAGCTCACCACAAAGCAGAACAGATACGCAGTATTTT. Complete variable domain (other parts from reference TRBV18 and TRBJ2-3): NAGVMQNPRHLVRRRGQEARLRCSPMKGHSHVYWYRQLPEEGLKFMVYLQKENIIDESGMPKERFSAEFPKEGPSILRIQQVVRGDSAAYFCASSPQSRTDTQYFGPGTRLTVL.

This rearrangement joins TRBV27 to TRBJ2-1; no reliable D call. V was cut by 3 bases and J by 0 bases, with 6 bases left in between. The germline gives CDR1 MNHEY, CDR2 SMNVEV (reference sequence). This CDR3 spans 14 amino acids. CDR3 loop: CASSLRSSYNEQFF. In DNA, the CDR3 is TGTGCCAGCAGTTTGAGAAGCTCCTACAATGAGCAGTTCTTC.

CDR3 in amino acids: CASSSLGVGASEAFF. CDR3 nucleotide sequence: TGTGCCAGCAGCTCCCTTGGGGTGGGGGCGTCTGAAGCTTTCTTT. The chain employs TRBV5-6 and TRBJ1-1; possibly TRBD1 for D (6 bases). The CDR3 loop spans 15 amino acids. Trimming shortened V by 3 bases and J by 6 bases, and 18 bases separated the two germline ends. Germline lookup yields CDR1 SGHDT and CDR2 YYEEEE.

The chain recombines TRBV7-9 with TRBJ1-2; TRBD1 matches at 10 bases. CDR3 size: 16 residues. J lost 6 bases, V lost 0 bases, and 7 bases had no gene match. The germline V gene has CDR1 SEHNR and CDR2 FQNEAQ (reference sequence). Written as DNA, the CDR3 is TGTGCCAGCAGCTTAGCGGAGACAGGGGGCAGAGATGGCTACACCTTC. This codes for CASSLAETGGRDGYTF.

This rearrangement joins TRBV7-2 to TRBJ1-1; D possibly corresponds to TRBD1 (5 bases). V lost 5 bases, J lost 10 bases, and 20 bases lay in between. The CDR3 covers 14 residues. Looked up from germline, CDR1 is SGHTA and CDR2 is FQGNSA. The CDR3 loop reads CASSSGTVGTRAFF. The CDR3 DNA sequence: TGTGCCAGCAGCAGCGGGACGGTTGGAACTAGAGCTTTCTTT.

This clone appeared a single time. The chain employs TRBV23-1 and TRBJ2-3; D unresolved. TRBV23-1 is known as an ORF, though its function is uncertain. The CDR3 consists of 13 residues. Between the trimmed V and J ends, which lost 0 bases and 11 bases, there was a span of 12 bases. The CDR3 reads CASSQSAPRLQYF. CDR3 bases: TGCGCCAGCAGTCAATCGGCTCCGAGGTTGCAGTATTTT.

This chain uses TRBV27 with TRBJ2-1; 9 bases are a match to TRBD2. This CDR3 spans 16 amino acids. Looked up from germline, CDR1 is MNHEY and CDR2 is SMNVEV (reference sequence). J lost 5 bases, V lost 0 bases, and 5 bases had no gene match. CDR3 in amino acids: CASSLSERGDHNEQFF. CDR3 DNA sequence: TGTGCCAGCAGTTTATCTGAGCGGGGGGACCACAATGAGCAGTTCTTC.

The chain combines TRBV5-1 with TRBJ1-2, with D perhaps matching TRBD1 (5 bases). The germline gives CDR1 SGHRS, CDR2 YFSETQ. The CDR3 extends over 14 amino acids. Trimming took off 4 bases at V and 2 bases at J, with 12 bases between the two ends. This CDR3 reads CASSQTDVNYGYTF. The CDR3 nucleotides read TGCGCCAGCAGCCAGACAGATGTGAACTATGGCTACACCTTC.

V is TRBV29-1 and J is TRBJ1-1; unclear D gene. This CDR3 is 13 amino acids long. CDR1 and CDR2 from the germline V gene are SQVTM and ANQGSEA. Trimming pared 3 bases from V and 1 base from J, leaving 9 bases between. The CDR3 DNA follows: TGCAGCGTTGAGGTGTCGGCGAACACTGAAGCTTTCTTT. This translates into CSVEVSANTEAFF.

This chain links TRBV9 with TRBJ2-2, with D hard to call. V lost 0 bases to trimming and J lost 5 bases, with 5 bases between them. The CDR3 is 13 residues long. Germline-derived CDR1 and CDR2 are SGDLS and YYNGEE. This CDR3 is CASSVASTGELFF. For the CDR3, the DNA is TGTGCCAGCAGCGTAGCTAGTACCGGGGAGCTGTTTTTT.

This CDR3 is CASSSYGTGYSYEQYF. The DNA for the CDR3 is TGTGCCAGCAGCTCCTACGGGACAGGATACTCCTACGAGCAGTACTTC. The rearrangement links TRBV11-3 to TRBJ2-7; 8 bases map to TRBD1. The CDR3 extends over 16 amino acids. Trimming at V came to 4 bases and at J to 0 bases, leaving 8 bases not matched to a gene. CDR1 and CDR2 (germline): SGHNT, YENEEA.

The chain employs TRBV11-2 and TRBJ2-6; D gene unclear. The CDR3 spans 15 residues. V lost 6 bases, J lost 0 bases, and 9 bases lay in between. Germline CDR1 and CDR2: SGHAT and FQNNGV. The CDR3 DNA reads as TGTGCCAGCAGGGGAACAGTCTCTGGGGCCAACGTCCTGACTTTC. Its protein is CASRGTVSGANVLTF.

The V call is TRBV5-6, the J call TRBJ2-1, with TRBD2 matching 14 bases. The germline V gene has CDR1 SGHDT and CDR2 YYEEEE. The CDR3 is made up of 16 amino acids. With V trimmed by 5 bases and J by 8 bases, 9 bases remained unmatched. The CDR3: CASRAWTSGGPDEQFF. Here the CDR3 DNA reads TGTGCCAGCAGGGCATGGACTAGCGGGGGGCCCGATGAGCAGTTCTTC.

V is TRBV4-1 and J is TRBJ1-2, with 8 nucleotides matching TRBD1. This CDR3 contains 17 residues. V lost 1 base to trimming and J lost 2 bases; unmatched junction nucleotides: 9. The germline CDR1 and CDR2 sequences are MGHRA and YSYEKL. The CDR3 nucleotides are TGCGCCAGCAGCCAAGCGGGGCGACAGGGGCAAAACTATGGCTACACCTTC. Encoded protein: CASSQAGRQGQNYGYTF.

The rearrangement joins TRBV2 to TRBJ2-1; weak D call: TRBD1 (5 bases). Germline assignment: CDR1 SNHLY and CDR2 FYNNEI. This CDR3 contains 14 residues. V lost 1 base to trimming and J lost 8 bases, with 12 bases between them. CDR3 residues: CASSEGQLGHEQFF. CDR3 DNA sequence: TGTGCCAGCAGTGAAGGACAGCTTGGGCATGAGCAGTTCTTC.

CDR3 residues: CASSSTLAGWAGTQYF. As DNA, the CDR3 is TGCGCCAGCAGCTCCACCTTAGCGGGGTGGGCCGGGACCCAGTACTTC. J is TRBJ2-5 and V is TRBV5-1, with TRBD2 matching over 8 bases. There are 16 residues in the CDR3. Germline V gene data show CDR1 as SGHRS and CDR2 as YFSETQ. Trimming took 3 bases from V and 7 from J; bases not matched to a gene: 14.

This clone was seen only once. The rearrangement links TRBV7-9 to TRBJ2-7; maybe TRBD1 (5 bases). Trimming removed 1 base at V and 2 bases at J, with 15 bases between. CDR1 and CDR2 from the germline V gene are SEHNR and FQNEAQ (reference sequence). The CDR3 sequence is 16 residues long. The CDR3 spells CASSLVYGDRPYEQYF. In nucleotides, the CDR3 is TGTGCCAGCAGCTTAGTCTACGGAGACAGACCCTACGAGCAGTACTTC.

The genes are TRBV4-1 and TRBJ2-6, with 7 bases fitting TRBD1. V lost 2 bases, J lost 0 bases, and 10 bases stayed unmatched. The CDR3 contains 19 residues. Germline loops: CDR1 MGHRA, CDR2 YSYEKL. CDR3 sequence reads: CASSQYQGQVSSGANVLTF. CDR3 nucleotides: TGCGCCAGCAGCCAATACCAAGGACAGGTTAGCTCTGGGGCCAACGTCCTGACTTTC.

This clone was seen a handful of times. The genes are TRBV6-6 and TRBJ1-1, with D uncertain. Deletions cut 5 bases from V and 3 bases from J, with 13 bases between. Germline V CDR1 and CDR2: MNHNY, SVGAGI (reference sequence). The CDR3 spans 14 residues. CDR3 protein: CASSLPGLDTEAFF. As DNA, the CDR3 is TGTGCCAGCAGTCTCCCCGGACTGGACACTGAAGCTTTCTTT.

DNA of the CDR3: TGTGCCATCAGTTCCCCCGGCCAGGCTGGGGCCAACGTCCTGACTTTC. Amino acids: CAISSPGQAGANVLTF. The chain combines TRBV10-3 with TRBJ2-6; no clear D. Trimming pared 5 bases from V and 2 bases from J, leaving 13 bases between. Germline lookup yields CDR1 ENHRY and CDR2 SYGVKD. The CDR3 sequence is 16 residues long.

This chain uses TRBV7-6 with TRBJ2-3, with D possibly TRBD2 on 7 matching bases. CDR1 is SGHVS and CDR2 is FNYEAQ in the germline V gene. V was pared by 5 bases and J by 1 base, with 16 bases between. CDR3 length: 16 amino acids. CDR3 protein: CASSTHGGPGTDTQYF. CDR3 DNA sequence: TGTGCCAGCAGCACCCACGGGGGGCCAGGCACAGATACGCAGTATTTT.